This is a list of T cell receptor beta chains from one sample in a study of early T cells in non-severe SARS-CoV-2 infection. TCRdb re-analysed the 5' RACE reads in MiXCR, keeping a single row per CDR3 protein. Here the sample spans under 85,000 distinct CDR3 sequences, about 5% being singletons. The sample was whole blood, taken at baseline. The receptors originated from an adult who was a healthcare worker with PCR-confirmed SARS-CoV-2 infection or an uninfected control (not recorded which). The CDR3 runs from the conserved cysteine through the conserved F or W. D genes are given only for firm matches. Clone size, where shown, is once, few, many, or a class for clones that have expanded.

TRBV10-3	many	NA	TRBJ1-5	CAISEGGDNQPQHF	TGTGCCATCAGTGAAGGGGGGGACAATCAGCCCCAGCATTTT
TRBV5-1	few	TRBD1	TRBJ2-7	CASSPGQGLTYEQYF	TGCGCCAGCAGCCCAGGACAGGGGCTAACCTACGAGCAGTACTTC
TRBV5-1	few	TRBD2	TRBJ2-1	CASSPQTSGRAQEQFF	TGCGCCAGCAGCCCTCAGACTAGCGGGAGGGCCCAGGAGCAGTTCTTC
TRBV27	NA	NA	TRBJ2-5	CASGSWGGQETQYF	TGTGCCAGCGGTTCATGGGGAGGACAAGAGACCCAGTACTTC
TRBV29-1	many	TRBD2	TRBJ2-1	CSGRTSGRAGQFF	TGCAGCGGACGGACTAGCGGGAGGGCCGGGCAGTTCTTC
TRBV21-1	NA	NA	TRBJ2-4	CARRTSGRAASKNIQYF	TGTGCCAGACGGACTAGCGGGAGGGCCGCGTCCAAAAACATTCAGTACTTC
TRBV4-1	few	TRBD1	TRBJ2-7	CASSQAGQGDYEQYF	TGCGCCAGCAGCCAAGCGGGACAGGGGGACTACGAGCAGTACTTC
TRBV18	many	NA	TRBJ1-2	CASSPSRGSAVYGYTF	TGTGCCAGCTCACCTTCGAGGGGATCCGCAGTCTATGGCTACACCTTC
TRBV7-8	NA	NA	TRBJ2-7	CASQLDYEQYF	TGTGCCAGCCAACTAGACTACGAGCAGTACTTC
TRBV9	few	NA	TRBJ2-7	CASSVAAAPYEQYF	TGTGCCAGCAGCGTCGCAGCGGCCCCCTACGAGCAGTACTTC
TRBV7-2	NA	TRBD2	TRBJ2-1	CASSPLTSGSNEQFF	TGTGCCAGCAGCCCGCTCACTAGCGGGTCCAATGAGCAGTTCTTC
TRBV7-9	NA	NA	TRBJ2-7	CASSAPWDSSPDYEQYF	TGTGCCAGCAGCGCCCCTTGGGACTCCTCCCCGGATTACGAGCAGTACTTC
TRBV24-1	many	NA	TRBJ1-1	CATSGTVGEAFF	TGTGCCACCAGTGGGACAGTTGGAGAAGCTTTCTTT
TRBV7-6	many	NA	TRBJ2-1	CASSLGFNEQFF	TGTGCCAGCAGCTTAGGCTTCAATGAGCAGTTCTTC
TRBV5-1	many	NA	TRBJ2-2	CASSRSDAGRELFF	TGCGCCAGCAGTCGATCGGACGCGGGAAGGGAGCTGTTTTTT
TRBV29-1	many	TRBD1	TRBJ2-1	CSVEPGQGDEQFF	TGCAGCGTTGAACCGGGACAGGGAGATGAGCAGTTCTTC
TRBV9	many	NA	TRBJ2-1	CASSVRSSYNEQFF	TGTGCCAGCAGCGTCCGGAGTTCCTACAATGAGCAGTTCTTC
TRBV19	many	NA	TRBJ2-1	CASSRRGELYNEQFF	TGTGCCAGTAGTCGTAGGGGAGAGCTTTACAATGAGCAGTTCTTC
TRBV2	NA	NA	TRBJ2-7	CASITGDYEQYF	TGTGCCAGCATTACGGGGGACTACGAGCAGTACTTC
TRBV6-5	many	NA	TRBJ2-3	CASRRVQGNTDTQYF	TGTGCCAGCAGAAGAGTACAGGGAAACACAGATACGCAGTATTTT
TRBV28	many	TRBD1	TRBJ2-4	CASGQGVQNIQYF	TGTGCCAGCGGACAGGGGGTCCAAAACATTCAGTACTTC
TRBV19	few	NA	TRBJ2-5	CASGFQETQYF	TGTGCCAGCGGATTCCAGGAGACCCAGTACTTC
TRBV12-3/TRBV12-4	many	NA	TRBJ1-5	CASSPGDMRNQPQHF	TGTGCCAGCAGCCCTGGGGACATGCGCAATCAGCCCCAGCATTTT
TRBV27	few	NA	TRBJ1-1	CASRKNTEAFF	TGTGCCAGCAGGAAGAACACTGAAGCTTTCTTT
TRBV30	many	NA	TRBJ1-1	CAWTFSWGEAFF	TGTGCCTGGACTTTCAGTTGGGGTGAAGCTTTCTTT
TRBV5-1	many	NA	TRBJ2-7	CASSFTGNSYEQYF	TGCGCCAGCAGCTTTACAGGAAACTCCTACGAGCAGTACTTC
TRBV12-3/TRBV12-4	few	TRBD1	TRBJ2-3	CASSLNRGRTDTQYF	TGTGCCAGCAGTTTGAACAGGGGACGCACAGATACGCAGTATTTT
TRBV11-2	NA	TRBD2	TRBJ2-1	CASSFSGRESYNEQFF	TGTGCCAGCAGCTTCTCTGGGCGGGAGTCCTACAATGAGCAGTTCTTC
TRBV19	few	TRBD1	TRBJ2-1	CASSIVGARTGGNEQFF	TGTGCCAGTAGTATAGTCGGCGCCAGGACAGGGGGCAATGAGCAGTTCTTC
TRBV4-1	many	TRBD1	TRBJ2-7	CASSQLKGGTGGYEQYF	TGCGCCAGCAGCCAGCTTAAAGGAGGGACAGGGGGCTACGAGCAGTACTTC
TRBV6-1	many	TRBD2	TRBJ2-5	CASRVGGGETQYF	TGTGCCAGCAGAGTCGGGGGAGGGGAGACCCAGTACTTC
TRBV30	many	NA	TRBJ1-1	CASTTAGNTEAFF	TGTGCCAGCACCACAGCCGGGAACACTGAAGCTTTCTTT
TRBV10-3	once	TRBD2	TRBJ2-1	CAISGESGSSYNEQFF	TGTGCCATCAGTGGGGAAAGCGGGAGCTCCTACAATGAGCAGTTCTTC
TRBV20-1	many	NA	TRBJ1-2	CSASISGPLHGYGYTF	TGCAGTGCCTCAATCTCCGGGCCGCTCCACGGCTATGGCTACACCTTC
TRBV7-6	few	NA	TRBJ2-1	CASSRIVNEQFF	TGTGCCAGCAGCCGAATAGTTAATGAGCAGTTCTTC
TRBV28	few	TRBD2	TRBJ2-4	CASSSPTTGRDAIQYF	TGTGCCAGCAGTTCTCCTACGACTGGGAGGGACGCCATTCAGTACTTC
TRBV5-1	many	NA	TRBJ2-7	CASSLGWILTYEQYF	TGCGCCAGCAGCTTGGGATGGATTCTAACCTACGAGCAGTACTTC
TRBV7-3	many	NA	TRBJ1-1	CASRISRVLNTEAFF	TGTGCCAGCAGGATATCCAGGGTCCTCAACACTGAAGCTTTCTTT
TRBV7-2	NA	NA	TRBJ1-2	CASSSQGGFNYGYTF	TGTGCCAGCAGCTCCCAAGGGGGATTCAACTATGGCTACACCTTC
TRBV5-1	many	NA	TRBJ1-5	CASSLAGGSHQPQHF	TGCGCCAGCAGCTTGGCTGGGGGATCTCATCAGCCCCAGCATTTT
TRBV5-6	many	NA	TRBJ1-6	CASSLDNNSPLHF	TGTGCCAGCAGCTTGGATAATAATTCACCCCTCCACTTT